These 26 T cell receptor beta chains were all obtained from the same sample, sequenced in a study of blood T cell repertoires in COVID-19. Here immunoSEQ multiplex PCR was the method, and the copy in TCRdb shows in-frame clones only, minus some. The sample yields about 240,000 clones, around 86% seen once. Input material: peripheral blood. The receptors come from a man at least 80 years old with acute or convalescent COVID-19.

This rearrangement joins TRBV7-2 to TRBJ1-2, with a possible D match to TRBD1 (5 bases). Per germline, CDR1 SGHTA and CDR2 FQGNSA. Deletions cut 5 bases from V and 4 bases from J, with 11 bases between. The CDR3 runs to 13 residues. The CDR3 DNA is TGTGCCAGCAGCGGCACGACAGTCTATGGCTACACCTTC. Its protein product is CASSGTTVYGYTF.

The chain has TRBV12-3 or TRBV12-4 and TRBJ1-2, with a possible D match to TRBD1 (6 bases). Trimming removed 6 bases from V and 2 bases from J, with 10 bases in between. CDR3 length: 13 residues. The CDR3 spells CASSLDSNYGYTF. CDR3 DNA: TGTGCCAGCAGCCTGGACAGCAACTATGGCTACACCTTC.

The chain is built from TRBV27 and TRBJ2-2; 7 bases line up with TRBD1. Germline CDR1 MNHEY, CDR2 SMNVEV (reference sequence). The length of the CDR3 is 14 residues. V lost 5 bases and J lost 4; bases outside the gene matches: 4. The CDR3 region is CASSAQGSTGELFF. CDR3 nucleotides: TGTGCCAGCAGTGCACAGGGGTCCACCGGGGAGCTGTTTTTT.

The rearrangement joins TRBV6-5 to TRBJ1-1; TRBD1 matches at 9 bases. The V gene's germline CDR1 is MNHEY and CDR2 SVGAGI. After removal of 6 bases from V and 10 bases from J, the junction contained 6 bases not matched to a gene. The CDR3 has 12 amino acids. CDR3 DNA: TGTGCCAGCAGCCCAGGGACAGGGAGAGCTTTCTTT. It is translated as CASSPGTGRAFF.

This chain joins TRBV5-6 and TRBJ2-6; possibly TRBD2 for D (7 bases). V dropped 7 bases and J dropped 0 bases, with 20 bases sitting between them. The CDR3 has 18 amino acids. Germline V gene sequence: CDR1 SGHDT, CDR2 YYEEEE. The CDR3 region has the DNA TGTGCCAGCGTCCAAAGGGGGGGCTCATACTCTGGGGCCAACGTCCTGACTTTC. Translated: CASVQRGGSYSGANVLTF.

The V call is TRBV5-5, the J call TRBJ2-7, with a weak D call TRBD2 (5 bases). Germline V gene sequence: CDR1 SGHKS, CDR2 YYEKEE (reference sequence). V lost 2 bases and J 0 bases, leaving 12 bases between the germline ends. The CDR3 loop spans 15 amino acids. The CDR3 here is CASSLGGHSSYEQYF. CDR3 bases: TGTGCCAGCAGCTTAGGCGGGCATAGCTCCTACGAGCAGTACTTC.

The chain joins TRBV10-1 to TRBJ1-5; TRBD1 matches 8 bases. CDR1 and CDR2 from the germline V gene are WNHNN and SYGVQD (reference sequence). The CDR3 contains 13 residues. V lost 6 bases, J lost 9 bases, and 7 bases stayed unmatched. The CDR3 bases are TGCGCCAGCAGCGACAGGGGCCCGGCGCCCCAGCATTTT. Amino acid sequence: CASSDRGPAPQHF.

CDR3 region: CASSEPGTGPGQPQHF. CDR3 nucleotides: TGCGCCAGCAGTGAGCCCGGGACAGGGCCGGGGCAGCCCCAGCATTTT. The V call is TRBV10-2, the J call TRBJ1-5; the match to TRBD1 covers 9 bases. There are 16 residues in the CDR3. The V segment lost 2 bases and the J segment 7 bases; nucleotides outside the gene matches: 9. The germline V gene encodes CDR1 WSHSY and CDR2 SAAADI.

The chain has TRBV6-5 and TRBJ2-7; TRBD2 might be the D (7 bases). Germline CDR1 and CDR2: MNHEY and SVGAGI. The CDR3 sequence is 15 residues long. V was shortened by 6 bases and J by 4 bases, with 19 bases between the two germline ends. The CDR3 is CASRKGGGRGYEQYF. Here the CDR3 DNA reads TGTGCCAGCAGAAAGGGGGGGGGAAGGGGTTACGAGCAGTACTTC.

This rearrangement joins TRBV10-3 to TRBJ2-1, with D hard to call. This CDR3 region has 12 residues. V was cut by 6 bases and J by 12 bases, with 15 bases left in between. Looked up from germline, CDR1 is ENHRY and CDR2 is SYGVKD. CDR3 sequence reads: CAIRSQAIGQFF. CDR3 sequence (DNA): TGTGCCATCAGATCTCAGGCGATAGGGCAGTTCTTC.

This clone was seen a handful of times. This chain uses TRBV2 with TRBJ2-1; 8 bases line up with TRBD2. Germline CDR1 is SNHLY and CDR2 is FYNNEI. V lost 3 bases, J lost 3 bases, and 4 bases stayed unmatched. CDR3 length: 15 amino acids. CDR3 protein: CASSEVGRGYNEQFF. The CDR3 bases are TGTGCCAGCAGTGAGGTCGGGAGGGGCTACAATGAGCAGTTCTTC.

J is TRBJ1-6 and V is TRBV5-4; D is undetermined. Trimming stripped 1 base from V and 7 bases from J, with 18 bases between. Germline lookup yields CDR1 SGHNT and CDR2 YYREEE (reference sequence). The CDR3 is 17 residues long. The CDR3 loop reads CASSLSWARVRNSPLHF. CDR3 DNA sequence: TGTGCCAGCAGCTTGAGTTGGGCCCGAGTTAGGAATTCACCCCTCCACTTT. The complete variable domain, with remaining parts taken from reference TRBV5-4 and TRBJ1-6, reads ETGVTQSPTHLIKTRGQQVTLRCSSQSGHNTVSWYQQALGQGPQFIFQYYREEENGRGNFPPRFSGLQFPNYSSELNVNALELDDSALYLCASSLSWARVRNSPLHFGNGTRLTVT.

The chain employs TRBV18 and TRBJ1-5; TRBD1 aligns across 9 bases. Germline V CDR1 and CDR2: KGHSH, LQKENI. The CDR3 loop spans 15 amino acids. V shed 6 bases, J shed 2 bases, and the junction held 5 bases outside the gene matches. The chain's CDR3 is CASSRDRVGNQPQHF. The CDR3 DNA reads TGTGCCAGCTCTCGGGACAGGGTTGGCAATCAGCCCCAGCATTTT.

The chain has TRBV7-9 and TRBJ1-2, with D perhaps matching TRBD1 (5 bases). The V gene's germline CDR1 is SEHNR and CDR2 FQNEAQ (reference sequence). The CDR3 consists of 13 residues. Deletions cut 5 bases from V and 3 bases from J, with 10 bases between. This CDR3 reads CASSQPRDYGYTF. The CDR3 nucleotides read TGTGCCAGCAGCCAACCCAGGGACTATGGCTACACCTTC.

The chain links TRBV28 to TRBJ1-2; 8 positions agree with TRBD1. The germline V gene has CDR1 MDHEN and CDR2 SYDVKM. The J segment lost 3 bases and the V segment lost 2 bases, leaving 2 bases of the junction unmatched. This CDR3 has 14 residues. The CDR3 spells CASSLPDRDYGYTF. CDR3 coding DNA: TGTGCCAGCAGTTTACCGGACAGGGACTATGGCTACACCTTC.

The chain has TRBV4-1 and TRBJ2-5; D not resolved. V shed 3 bases and J shed 5 bases, with 7 bases lying between them. The CDR3 extends over 12 amino acids. Germline V gives CDR1 MGHRA, CDR2 YSYEKL. The CDR3 sequence: CASSHLGETQYF. CDR3 bases: TGCGCCAGCAGCCATCTCGGGGAGACCCAGTACTTC.

Note on this clone: Other DNA sequences in this specimen translate into the identical CDR3. This chain links TRBV6-5 with TRBJ1-3, with D unresolved. Trimming removed 5 bases from V and 4 bases from J, with 15 bases in between. CDR1 is MNHEY, CDR2 SVGAGI, per germline. This CDR3 spans 15 amino acids. CDR3 sequence reads: CASSRTGDSGNTIYF. CDR3 coding DNA: TGTGCCAGCAGTCGAACCGGGGATTCCGGAAACACCATATATTTT.

This chain connects TRBV7-2 to TRBJ1-2; 9 bases match TRBD1. The CDR3 spans 16 residues. Germline V gene lookup returns CDR1 SGHTA and CDR2 FQGNSA. Trimming removed 4 bases from V and 4 bases from J; junction bases left unmatched: 10. CDR3 region: CASSSSGGTGSYGYTF. CDR3 nucleotides: TGTGCCAGCAGCTCAAGTGGCGGGACAGGGTCCTATGGCTACACCTTC.

The chain is built from TRBV5-6 and TRBJ1-2; D may be TRBD1 (5 bases). The CDR3 runs to 18 residues. Deletions cut 2 bases from V and 2 bases from J, with 22 bases between. Per germline, CDR1 SGHDT and CDR2 YYEEEE. The DNA of the CDR3 is TGTGCCAGCAGCTTTTACCCGGGGGACCCTGAGGAAAACTATGGCTACACCTTC. It codes for CASSFYPGDPEENYGYTF.

The chain combines TRBV3-1 (or the pseudogene TRBV3-2) with TRBJ2-1, with D possibly matching TRBD2 (6 bases). Germline CDR1 is LGHDT and CDR2 is YNNKEL (reference sequence). Trimming took off 3 bases at V and 8 bases at J, with 14 bases between the two ends. CDR3 size: 14 residues. The DNA of the CDR3 is TGTGCCAGCAGCCACGGGCGGGAATGGCATGAGCAGTTCTTC. Encoded protein: CASSHGREWHEQFF.

The genes are TRBV27 and TRBJ1-5; no firm D call. Germline V lookup: CDR1 MNHEY, CDR2 SMNVEV (reference sequence). Trimming shortened V by 6 bases and J by 7 bases, and 13 bases separated the two germline ends. The CDR3 covers 13 residues. The CDR3 spells CASRALGSQPQHF. Here the CDR3 DNA reads TGTGCCAGCAGAGCTCTCGGGAGCCAGCCCCAGCATTTT.

The V gene is TRBV27, the J gene TRBJ1-5; 7 nucleotides line up with TRBD1. Germline-derived CDR1 and CDR2 are MNHEY and SMNVEV (reference sequence). V gave up 4 bases and J gave up 3 bases; unmatched junction bases: 3. The CDR3 is 14 residues long. CDR3 loop: CASSSGQINQPQHF. The CDR3 DNA reads TGTGCCAGCAGTTCGGGACAGATCAATCAGCCCCAGCATTTT.

This clone appeared a single time. The J gene is TRBJ2-7, the V gene TRBV6-6; possible D gene TRBD1, 6 bases. This CDR3 is built from 15 residues. Germline loops: CDR1 MNHNY, CDR2 SVGAGI (reference sequence). V lost 4 bases and J 3 bases, leaving 16 bases between the germline ends. CDR3 region: CASSFYRQANYEQYF. The DNA for the CDR3 is TGTGCCAGCAGTTTCTACAGACAGGCGAACTACGAGCAGTACTTC.

The genes are TRBV29-1 and TRBJ1-2, with no clear D. Per the germline V gene, CDR1 is SQVTM and CDR2 is ANQGSEA. Trimming pared 3 bases from V and 8 bases from J, leaving 10 bases between. This CDR3 has 11 residues. This CDR3 reads CSVERARGYTF. The CDR3 region has the DNA TGCAGCGTTGAGCGGGCCCGAGGCTACACCTTC.

The chain has TRBV29-1 and TRBJ1-3, with D unclear. The germline V gene has CDR1 SQVTM and CDR2 ANQGSEA. The CDR3 is 13 amino acids. V lost 7 bases and J lost 0, with 10 bases in between. CDR3 sequence (DNA): TGCAGCGCCGCGTGGAGCTCTGGAAACACCATATATTTT. It translates to CSAAWSSGNTIYF.

The rearrangement uses TRBV2 and TRBJ2-7; D unclear. The CDR3 consists of 13 residues. Trimming removed 1 base at V and 3 bases at J, with 7 bases between. CDR1 is SNHLY, CDR2 FYNNEI, per germline. CDR3 residues: CASSEVTRYEQYF. In DNA form, the CDR3 reads TGTGCCAGCAGTGAAGTGACACGCTACGAGCAGTACTTC.